The sequence of this TCR beta chain was determined in a study of blood T cells in healthy people across ages. No fewer than 6 million PBMCs went into each sample. This CDR3 is built from 14 residues. Germline loops: CDR1 SQVTM, CDR2 ANQGSEA. Trimming removed 6 bases from V and 13 bases from J, with 25 bases in between. Then a second PCR, running roughly 7 to 11 cycles, was carried out with a sample-barcoded 5' primer and a J-beta primer mix. TCRdb fed the 5' RACE reads into MiXCR, producing one record per CDR3 protein. The profile covers approximately 1,700,000 distinct CDR3 sequences, with around 42% appearing a single time and approximately 22% taken by the ten largest.

Sequenced: blood. This TCR came from a human donor in good health. The chain carries TRBV29-1 and TRBJ2-4; D gene uncertain. CDR3 DNA: TGCAGCGTCGATACCCTGGGAACTTACAATGAGCAGTACTTC. Protein: CSVDTLGTYNEQYF.